Described below is a single T cell receptor (beta chain) sequence and its context. This sample was included in a study of cytomegalovirus exposure and HLA in healthy donors. CDR3 length: 14 residues. In germline, CDR1 is MDHEN, CDR2 SYDVKM. Trimming left V 5 bases short and J 3 bases short, with 10 bases between. This PCR relied on a set of 60 Vbeta primers and 13 Jbeta primers. Sequencing used immunoSEQ multiplex PCR; TCRdb keeps in-frame clones, though not all of them. The sample holds more than 35,000 clones, around 53% seen once. The chain has TRBV28 and TRBJ2-2, with D perhaps matching TRBD2 (5 bases). The sequenced material came from PBMCs. This TCR was sampled from a woman aged 35 to 49 in good health and CMV-seropositive. Written as DNA, the CDR3 is TGTGCCAGCAGTAAACCGGGGTACACCGGGGAGCTGTTTTTT. Translation gives CASSKPGYTGELFF. The whole variable domain, filled in from reference TRBV28 and TRBJ2-2, reads DVKVTQSSRYLVKRTGEKVFLECVQDMDHENMFWYRQDPGLGLRLIYFSYDVKMKEKGDIPEGYSVSREKKERFSLILESASTNQTSMYLCASSKPGYTGELFFGEGSRLTVL.